This TCR beta chain derives from a study of T cell responses to AZD1222 COVID-19 vaccine. The study, taken as a whole, reports: Donors were chiefly white British, with a greater number of females, and clonal diversity was perhaps underestimated. Spike-specific TCRs gained breadth and depth after people received two AZD1222 doses. Repertoires were sampled only after the peak T cell response. Nearly half of unique spike-specific TCRs reportedly avoided B.1.351 and B.1.1.7 mutated regions.

This CDR3 is 15 amino acids long. V shed 6 bases and J shed 2 bases, with 16 bases lying between them. The V gene's germline CDR1 is MDHEN and CDR2 SYDVKM. Some clones are missing from TCRdb's copy, which holds only in-frame ones; the method was immunoSEQ multiplex PCR. Of around 120,000 clones listed, about 90% are singletons. A remark on this clone: As yet, its antigen is unknown.

The sequence was obtained from an adult in good health. This specimen consisted of peripheral blood, obtained on day 0 of AZD1222 vaccination. V and J are TRBV28 and TRBJ1-1; D perhaps matches TRBD1 (6 bases). The CDR3 loop reads CASSRRGTINTEAFF. In DNA, the CDR3 is TGTGCCAGCAGCCGGAGGGGGACGATAAACACTGAAGCTTTCTTT.